This TCR beta chain was found in a study of metastatic and nonmetastatic thyroid tumors (TCRdb year 2020). Turning to the overall study: Repertoires from peripheral blood and from tumor or nodule tissue samples of malignant and benign thyroid patients were compared. Beyond this particular receptor, the publication reports: TCR beta diversity was reported as significantly higher in malignant tumors than in benign nodules, in both blood and tumor samples.

The V end gives up 1 base and the J end 6 bases, leaving 1 base in the junction not matched to a gene. Taken from cysteine to phenylalanine, the CDR3 has 13 residues. Only the CDR3 DNA stays, 39 bases, in frame from base 1. Looking up the germline V gene yields CDR1 SGHAT and CDR2 FQNNGV. Library construction relied on PCR. Sequencing was carried out with an Illumina HiSeq 4000. High-throughput sequencing was used to profile the TCR beta-chain CDR3 region of every patient. The original methods were these. The researchers built a classifier to tell apart papillary thyroid cancer patients with distant metastasis, based on CDR3 differences among clinicopathological groups. The Shannon index was used to measure repertoire diversity, and the Morisita-Horn index was used to measure how similar tumor and blood repertoires were. The raw public reads went through TCRdb reprocessing: fastp at Q25, MiXCR clone calling, in-frame beta chains kept. The V and J calls and clone size are TCRdb's, not the authors'. The sample records 19,000 or so clones, under 30% of which are singletons. 13% to 15% of the sample belongs to the ten largest clones.

Turning to this clone: No cognate antigen has been identified for it. Per-base quality was not reported, and no clone a single base away is much larger than it.

No patient had received any treatment before thyroid surgery. The study retrospectively analysed patient clinical samples collected from the early 2010s to the late 2010s using T-cell receptor beta sequencing. The rearrangement combines TRBV11-2 with TRBJ1-1; the central 8 bases match TRBD1. Sequencing was done on a sample of tumor tissue. This sequence originates from a male donor with papillary thyroid cancer or a benign thyroid nodule (not recorded which). Some clones in this sample may be carry-over from other donors' samples. The CDR3 amino acid sequence is: CASSLGTGPEAFF. Here is the DNA: TGTGCCAGCAGCTTAGGGACAGGGCCTGAAGCTTTCTTT. The reference TRBV11-2 and TRBJ1-1 proteins fill in what lies around the CDR3, so the full variable domain reads EAGVAQSPRYKIIEKRQSVAFWCNPISGHATLYWYQQILGQGPKLLIQFQNNGVVDDSQLPKDRFSAERLKGVDSTLKIQPAKLEDSAVYLCASSLGTGPEAFFGQGTRLTVV.